This entry is about one T cell receptor (beta chain). No antigen is known for it. The sample belongs to a study of T cells in Graves' hyperthyroidism and ophthalmopathy. Study conclusions and caveats: With a median lead of around 6.7 months before onset, the model predicted ophthalmopathy.

Using RNA transcripts as the source, TCR beta CDR3 regions were amplified. HTBI primers drove first-round RT-PCR of the TCR CDR3. TCRdb recomputed calls from the multiplex PCR reads with MiXCR, one row per CDR3 protein. The data contain about 400,000 distinct CDR3 sequences, roughly 14% of them singletons. V gave up 4 bases and J gave up 7 bases, with 10 bases separating them. The CDR3 is 12 amino acids. Germline-derived CDR1 and CDR2 are SEHNR and FQNEAQ (reference sequence). The sample consisted of blood. The chain couples TRBV7-9 to TRBJ1-1; a possible D gene is TRBD1 (6 bases). The receptor was derived from a man between 18 and 35 years old with Graves' ophthalmopathy. DNA of the CDR3: TGTGCCAGCAGCTCAGGGGTTGATGAAGCTTTCTTT. Translating it yields CASSSGVDEAFF.